Listed here are 30 T cell receptor beta chains from one sample, sequenced in a study of blood T cell repertoires in COVID-19. TCRdb's table, derived via immunoSEQ multiplex PCR, lists solely in-frame clones and lacks some. This sample has 150,000 to 180,000 clones, with about 90% found just once. Material: peripheral blood. The receptors originated from a man aged 50 or older with acute or convalescent COVID-19.

This clone occurred once. The V gene is TRBV6-4, the J gene TRBJ1-2; tentatively, D is TRBD1 (6 bases). Between the trimmed V and J ends, which lost 4 bases and 3 bases, there was a span of 15 bases. This CDR3 spans 15 amino acids. Germline V gives CDR1 MRHNA, CDR2 SNTAGT. The chain's CDR3 is CASSVQQGPDYGYTF. The CDR3 coding sequence is TGTGCCAGCAGTGTCCAACAGGGCCCGGACTATGGCTACACCTTC.

This clone was seen only once. The chain combines TRBV6-1 with TRBJ2-3; D is undetermined. This CDR3 comprises 18 residues. The V and J ends lost 2 bases and 0 bases respectively, with 18 bases between them. CDR1 MNHNS and CDR2 SASEGT come from the germline V gene. CDR3 protein: CASSEWHRFSTSTDTQYF. CDR3 DNA sequence: TGTGCCAGCAGTGAATGGCACAGATTTTCAACTAGCACAGATACGCAGTATTTT.

The table lists this clone with a count of one. The CDR3 region has the DNA TGTGCCAGCATCCCTGGACTAGCGGGGACATCTAGCACAGATACGCAGTATTTT. Protein product: CASIPGLAGTSSTDTQYF. The chain is built from TRBV6-2 or TRBV6-3 and TRBJ2-3, with 12 bases fitting TRBD2. V lost 7 bases, J lost 0 bases, and 11 bases stayed unmatched. CDR3 length equals 18 residues. Germline values: CDR1 MNHEY, CDR2 SVGEGT.

The CDR3 DNA is TGTGCCAGCAGCACAGGGACAGGGAGGGCTGGGGCCAACGTCCTGACTTTC. This translates into CASSTGTGRAGANVLTF. The chain has TRBV3-1 (or the pseudogene TRBV3-2) and TRBJ2-6; 9 bases map to TRBD1. With V trimmed by 5 bases and J by 2 bases, 7 bases remained unmatched. This CDR3 is 17 amino acids long. The germline CDR1 and CDR2 sequences are LGHDT and YNNKEL (reference sequence).

The CDR3 sequence: CASSESTLAGGYNEQFF. The CDR3 DNA sequence: TGCGCCAGCAGTGAGTCGACTCTAGCGGGAGGATACAATGAGCAGTTCTTC. The rearrangement uses TRBV10-1 and TRBJ2-1, with 11 bases fitting TRBD2. The junction had 5 bases not matched to a gene; V was cut back by 0 bases and J by 4 bases. The CDR3 contains 17 residues. Germline CDR1 and CDR2: WNHNN and SYGVQD (reference sequence).

The genes are TRBV27 and TRBJ2-2; unclear D gene. The ends were cut back, 5 bases at V and 0 bases at J, with 10 bases in the middle. Germline V gene data show CDR1 as MNHEY and CDR2 as SMNVEV (reference sequence). The CDR3 has 15 amino acids. The CDR3 protein is CASSPRSSNTGELFF. CDR3 DNA: TGTGCCAGCAGTCCCCGTAGTTCGAACACCGGGGAGCTGTTTTTT.

The chain couples TRBV5-1 to TRBJ1-5; no clear D. Germline V gene data show CDR1 as SGHRS and CDR2 as YFSETQ. The V end lost 0 bases, the J end lost 0 bases, and 10 bases lay between the germline ends. The CDR3 spans 16 residues. CDR3 region: CASSLGDTSSNQPQHF. The CDR3 region has the DNA TGCGCCAGCAGCTTGGGAGACACTTCTAGCAATCAGCCCCAGCATTTT.

V gene TRBV14 combines with J gene TRBJ1-4, with 8 nucleotides matching TRBD1. Germline loops: CDR1 SGHDN, CDR2 FVKESK. CDR3 length: 17 amino acids. Losses at the gene ends were 1 base for V and 5 bases for J; bases not matched to a gene: 9. CDR3 region: CASSQGDIRDRNEKLFF. The CDR3 region has the DNA TGTGCCAGCAGCCAAGGAGACATCCGGGACAGGAATGAAAAACTGTTTTTT.

This chain links TRBV9 with TRBJ2-5, with D perhaps matching TRBD2 (5 bases). From germline, CDR1 is SGDLS and CDR2 YYNGEE. This CDR3 has 13 amino acids. Trimming left V 0 bases short and J 4 bases short, with 7 bases between. CDR3 loop: CASSVGGSETQYF. CDR3 coding DNA: TGTGCCAGCAGCGTAGGAGGGTCAGAGACCCAGTACTTC.

The chain employs TRBV10-3 and TRBJ2-1; 7 bases align to TRBD1. V lost 9 bases, J lost 5 bases, and 10 bases stayed unmatched. The CDR3 has 14 amino acids. The germline V gene has CDR1 ENHRY and CDR2 SYGVKD. The CDR3 region is CAITDRANDNEQFF. As DNA, the CDR3 is TGTGCCATTACCGACAGGGCTAATGACAATGAGCAGTTCTTC.

V usage is TRBV5-6 and J usage is TRBJ1-2, with D tentatively TRBD1 (6 bases). Germline V gives CDR1 SGHDT, CDR2 YYEEEE. Trimming removed 4 bases from V and 7 bases from J, with 11 bases in between. The CDR3 length is 12 residues. DNA of the CDR3: TGTGCCAGCAGCCATGACAGGTCTGGCTACACCTTC. Its translation is CASSHDRSGYTF.

V gene TRBV7-2 combines with J gene TRBJ1-5; 10 bases line up with TRBD1. The CDR3 spans 15 residues. The J segment lost 6 bases and the V segment lost 1 base, leaving 3 bases of the junction unmatched. Germline V lookup: CDR1 SGHTA, CDR2 FQGNSA. The CDR3 nucleotides read TGTGCCAGCAGCTTAGAGGGGACAGGGGTTCAGCCCCAGCATTTT. Protein sequence: CASSLEGTGVQPQHF.

The chain uses TRBV27 and TRBJ2-3; D is uncertain. The germline V and J ends were trimmed by 2 bases and 0 bases, with 12 bases remaining between them. CDR3 length: 16 amino acids. In germline, CDR1 is MNHEY, CDR2 SMNVEV (reference sequence). DNA of the CDR3: TGTGCCAGCAGTTTAGTCTGGCGGAGTAGCACAGATACGCAGTATTTT. Translated: CASSLVWRSSTDTQYF.

V is TRBV4-1 and J is TRBJ2-1, with unresolved D. The CDR3 is 15 residues long. V lost 0 bases, J lost 8 bases, and 14 bases lay in between. Germline-derived CDR1 and CDR2 are MGHRA and YSYEKL. As DNA, the CDR3 is TGCGCCAGCAGCCAAGATTTTGTTCCCCGCGATGAGCAGTTCTTC. Translated, it gives CASSQDFVPRDEQFF.

CDR3 in DNA: TGTGCCAGCTCGACTAGCGAAAGGGGTTCCTACAATGAGCAGTTCTTC. Protein: CASSTSERGSYNEQFF. The V gene is TRBV18, the J gene TRBJ2-1, with TRBD2 matching over 8 bases. CDR1 and CDR2 from the germline V gene are KGHSH and LQKENI. There are 16 residues in the CDR3. V dropped 6 bases and J dropped 1; count of bases not matched to a gene: 8.

The rearrangement uses TRBV6-5 and TRBJ2-7; TRBD1 matches 9 bases. The V and J ends lost 0 bases and 2 bases, in that order; junction bases with no gene match: 5. CDR1 and CDR2 (germline): MNHEY, SVGAGI. The length of the CDR3 is 16 residues. CDR3 sequence: CASSYSRTGVPYEQYF. The CDR3 bases are TGTGCCAGCAGTTACTCGAGGACAGGGGTTCCCTACGAGCAGTACTTC.

CDR3 region: CASSPPDRAKEQYF. The CDR3 region has the DNA TGTGCCAGCAGCCCCCCAGACAGGGCGAAGGAGCAGTACTTC. The chain is built from TRBV3-1 (or the pseudogene TRBV3-2) and TRBJ2-7; 7 bases fit TRBD1. Germline V CDR1 and CDR2: LGHDT, YNNKEL (reference sequence). The CDR3 has 14 amino acids. V shed 4 bases, J shed 7 bases, and the junction held 10 bases outside the gene matches.

The rearrangement links TRBV12-3 or TRBV12-4 to TRBJ2-2, with D hard to call. V lost 3 bases, J lost 4 bases, and 6 bases lay in between. This CDR3 contains 13 residues. CDR3 amino acids: CASSFVFTGELFF. The CDR3 DNA is TGTGCCAGCAGTTTCGTGTTCACCGGGGAGCTGTTTTTT.

The chain joins TRBV2 to TRBJ1-4; D is ambiguous. Germline V CDR1 and CDR2: SNHLY, FYNNEI. Trimming pared 3 bases from V and 4 bases from J, leaving 9 bases between. This CDR3 spans 14 amino acids. This chain's CDR3 is CASSDGRFNEKLFF. In nucleotides, the CDR3 is TGTGCCAGCAGTGATGGTCGGTTTAATGAAAAACTGTTTTTT.

A few counts support this clone. The chain is built from TRBV7-9 and TRBJ2-2; a possible D gene is TRBD1 (5 bases). This CDR3 comprises 17 residues. Germline values: CDR1 SEHNR, CDR2 FQNEAQ (reference sequence). Trimming took off 5 bases at V and 0 bases at J, with 16 bases between the two ends. CDR3 amino acids: CASSLQRGGANTGELFF. The CDR3 DNA reads as TGTGCCAGCAGCCTTCAAAGGGGCGGCGCGAACACCGGGGAGCTGTTTTTT.

The chain has TRBV12-5 and TRBJ1-1; weak D call: TRBD1 (6 bases). V lost 2 bases, J lost 7 bases, and 17 bases lay in between. The CDR3 totals 15 residues. CDR1 LGHNT and CDR2 FRNRAP come from the germline V gene. The CDR3 loop reads CASGLFLGGAGEAFF. CDR3 DNA sequence: TGTGCTAGTGGTTTGTTTCTAGGGGGTGCGGGTGAAGCTTTCTTT.

This clone was detected only once. This rearrangement joins TRBV6-6 to TRBJ1-2, with D possibly matching TRBD1 (5 bases). Between the trimmed V and J ends, which lost 5 bases and 8 bases, there was a span of 18 bases. Germline CDR1 MNHNY, CDR2 SVGAGI (reference sequence). This CDR3 is built from 14 residues. CDR3 sequence reads: CASSRGEGAGGYTF. The CDR3 DNA reads TGTGCCAGCAGTCGGGGGGAGGGTGCGGGGGGCTACACCTTC.

This clone was counted a single time. The chain employs TRBV7-9 and TRBJ2-3; the D gene is possibly TRBD1 (6 bases). Germline assignment: CDR1 SEHNR and CDR2 FQNEAQ (reference sequence). Trimming took 5 bases from V and 0 from J, leaving 9 bases between them. This CDR3 is built from 14 residues. The CDR3 DNA follows: TGTGCCAGCAGCGGGGGCGGAAGCACAGATACGCAGTATTTT. This gives the protein CASSGGGSTDTQYF.

The rearrangement joins TRBV29-1 to TRBJ1-2; D might be TRBD1 (5 bases). V lost 3 bases to trimming and J lost 4 bases, with 24 bases between them. In germline, CDR1 is SQVTM, CDR2 ANQGSEA. CDR3 length equals 17 residues. In nucleotides, the CDR3 is TGCAGCGTTGACGCTCCCGGGACCGGGGGTCGCTCCTATGGCTACACCTTC. It is translated as CSVDAPGTGGRSYGYTF.

The rearrangement joins TRBV6-5 to TRBJ1-1, with D hard to call. The CDR3 contains 14 residues. Trimming took off 8 bases at V and 1 base at J, with 14 bases between the two ends. Germline V lookup: CDR1 MNHEY, CDR2 SVGAGI. The CDR3 protein is CASLRLLGNTEAFF. The CDR3 coding sequence is TGTGCCAGCCTACGTCTACTTGGGAACACTGAAGCTTTCTTT.

The chain carries TRBV27 and TRBJ2-3; 7 nucleotides align to TRBD2. With V trimmed by 0 bases and J by 1 base, 10 bases remained unmatched. The germline V gene has CDR1 MNHEY and CDR2 SMNVEV (reference sequence). CDR3 size: 18 residues. This chain's CDR3 is CASSLSGGRAGGTDTQYF. CDR3 DNA sequence: TGTGCCAGCAGTTTATCCGGCGGGCGGGCGGGAGGCACAGATACGCAGTATTTT.

The V gene is TRBV14, the J gene TRBJ1-4; a weak D match, TRBD1 (6 bases). Trimming took 3 bases from V and 5 from J, leaving 10 bases between them. Germline lookup yields CDR1 SGHDN and CDR2 FVKESK. This CDR3 contains 14 residues. The CDR3 protein is CASSQDSLNEKLFF. CDR3 coding DNA: TGTGCCAGCAGCCAGGACAGCCTGAATGAAAAACTGTTTTTT.

The rearrangement links TRBV9 to TRBJ2-5; TRBD1 is a possible D gene (5 bases). From germline, CDR1 is SGDLS and CDR2 YYNGEE. Trimming pared 4 bases from V and 4 bases from J, leaving 17 bases between. The CDR3 consists of 15 residues. The CDR3 nucleotides are TGTGCCAGCAGCCCCTTAATAGGGGTGGGAGAGACCCAGTACTTC. Translated, it gives CASSPLIGVGETQYF.

This clone was recorded only once. The J gene is TRBJ2-4, the V gene TRBV9, with a possible D match to TRBD2 (5 bases). Germline loops: CDR1 SGDLS, CDR2 YYNGEE. V dropped 2 bases and J dropped 6 bases, with 15 bases sitting between them. The CDR3 is made up of 15 amino acids. The CDR3 loop reads CASSVLGDGTNIQYF. The CDR3 bases are TGTGCCAGCAGCGTGTTGGGAGACGGAACAAACATTCAGTACTTC.

CDR3: CAISDPGVRGTEAFF. Here the CDR3 DNA reads TGTGCCATCAGTGATCCAGGGGTGAGGGGCACTGAAGCTTTCTTT. The rearrangement joins TRBV10-3 to TRBJ1-1, with D perhaps matching TRBD1 (6 bases). From germline, CDR1 is ENHRY and CDR2 SYGVKD. The CDR3 has 15 residues. V was pared by 3 bases and J by 4 bases, with 15 bases between.